This T cell receptor (beta chain) emerged from a study of blood T cell repertoires in COVID-19. Authors' processing steps: Amplification of reference gene primers provided the estimated nucleated cell counts. The data were produced by immunoSEQ multiplex PCR, yet TCRdb's version contains in-frame clones alone and is incomplete. That table is the source of V, J and clone size, and D and trimming were worked out from the DNA. The sample holds hundreds of thousands of clones, roughly 80% seen once. The germline V gene encodes CDR1 KGHDR and CDR2 SFDVKD. V dropped 5 bases and J dropped 4 bases, with 20 bases sitting between them. This CDR3 is built from 17 residues.

The receptor was isolated from an older woman with acute or convalescent COVID-19. The chain has TRBV24-1 and TRBJ1-5; maybe TRBD1 (6 bases). Sequencing was carried out using peripheral blood. The chain's CDR3 is CATSGGPGIMWNQPQHF. As DNA, the CDR3 is TGTGCCACCAGTGGGGGGCCAGGTATCATGTGGAATCAGCCCCAGCATTTT.